The present entry profiles one T cell receptor (beta chain) with its context. Trimming left V 3 bases short and J 3 bases short, with 17 bases between. Germline values: CDR1 MDHEN, CDR2 SYDVKM. This CDR3 has 16 residues. This entry comes from a study of shared clonotypes between healthy human individuals. CD45RO-negative cells were positively selected for CCR7, leaving out terminally differentiated effector memory CD45RA+ cells. Assay: immunoSEQ multiplex PCR; the TCRdb copy retains only in-frame clones and omits some. The sample includes about 2.1 million clones, about 92% seen only once; the top ten take over 1.5%.

Sequences were obtained from naive CD8+ T cells from PBMCs. The chain couples TRBV28 to TRBJ1-1, with D possibly TRBD1 on 5 matching bases. The receptor comes from a young man in good health. Some clones in this sample may be carry-over from other donors' samples. The CDR3 DNA reads as TGTGCCAGCAGTTTTGGAAGGGGTCTCTATTACACTGAAGCTTTCTTT. Protein sequence: CASSFGRGLYYTEAFF.